This T cell receptor beta chain is drawn from a study of tumor and adjacent non-tumor tissue in lung cancer. Study overall: Patients were aged roughly 30 to 76, ten or so men and about 5 women, stage I to III.

The library came from three nested PCR rounds adapted from ARM-PCR protocols. In TCRdb, the multiplex PCR reads were re-called with MiXCR into one record per CDR3 protein. The sample yields roughly 200,000 distinct CDR3 sequences, 70% to 75% seen once. Turning to this clonotype: The CDR3 does not end in the conserved phenylalanine or tryptophan, so this is likely a read error.

RNA was extracted from bulk tissue without any cell sorting. Sequencing was performed on lung tumor tissue. This TCR was recovered from a man in his 60s with non-small cell lung cancer.

For the CDR3, the DNA is TGTGCCAGCAGCACTACGGGGGAAGAGACCCAGTACGTC. Translated: CASSTTGEETQYV. This sequence joins TRBV11-2 and TRBJ2-5; D is possibly TRBD2 (6 bases). CDR3 length: 13 amino acids. Germline CDR1 reads SGHAT; CDR2 reads FQNNGV. Trimming cost V 5 bases and J 3 bases, with 10 bases left between them.